The following is a T cell receptor beta chain sequence with its context. Its matching antigen is unknown. The source of the sample is a study of cytotoxic CD8 clonotypes in ibrutinib-treated CLL. Study-level points and caveats: The study found public clonotypes uncommon, contracting or stable on treatment. Circulating CD8+ T-cell counts were tracked by baseline clonality, which exceeded that of age-matched healthy donors.

Using immunoSEQ multiplex PCR, the repertoire was profiled, and TCRdb retains in-frame clones only, with some absent. The sample includes around 160,000 clones, approximately 90% of them seen just once. The CDR3 loop spans 15 amino acids. V was trimmed by 2 bases and J by 2 bases, leaving 10 bases between them. Germline-derived CDR1 and CDR2 are MDHEN and SYDVKM. The clonotype originates from a human donor with chronic lymphocytic leukemia. The sequencing here drew on PBMCs, taken at disease progression, from a patient treated with ibrutinib. The V and J genes are TRBV28 and TRBJ1-5; D gene uncertain. CDR3 nucleotides: TGTGCCAGCAGTTTACGTCCTAGTGGCAATCAGCCCCAGCATTTT. It encodes CASSLRPSGNQPQHF.